The entry below describes one T cell receptor (beta chain). Its antigen is as yet unknown. The DNA input per sorted-subset replicate PCR was 200 ng, corresponding to roughly 30,000 T cell genomes. The data were produced by immunoSEQ multiplex PCR, yet TCRdb's version contains in-frame clones alone and is incomplete. The data hold more than 550,000 clones, with 72% observed a single time. This specimen comes from a study of shared clonotypes between healthy human individuals. Study-wide points: Rarefaction showed sorted-subset sequencing was incomplete despite large depth. Across a few donors, naive CD4 shared 4.5% to 6%, naive CD8 around 3.5%, memory CD4 approximately 2.5%, memory CD8 about 0.4%.

Looked up from germline, CDR1 is LNHDA and CDR2 is SQIVND (reference sequence). V lost 8 bases to trimming and J lost 17 bases; unmatched junction nucleotides: 15. There are 13 residues in the CDR3. Subsets obtained from CD4+ cells comprised CD45RA+ naive and CD45RA-negative memory cells. The receptor was derived from a woman in her twenties or thirties in good health. The chain couples TRBV19 to TRBJ2-6, with 7 bases that match TRBD1. Source material: memory CD4+ T cells sorted from blood. The subset denotes: CD45RA-negative fraction. The CDR3 coding sequence is TGTGCCAGTTCCGGGACAGCGTGGGAGTTAGTGACTTTC. This encodes CASSGTAWELVTF.